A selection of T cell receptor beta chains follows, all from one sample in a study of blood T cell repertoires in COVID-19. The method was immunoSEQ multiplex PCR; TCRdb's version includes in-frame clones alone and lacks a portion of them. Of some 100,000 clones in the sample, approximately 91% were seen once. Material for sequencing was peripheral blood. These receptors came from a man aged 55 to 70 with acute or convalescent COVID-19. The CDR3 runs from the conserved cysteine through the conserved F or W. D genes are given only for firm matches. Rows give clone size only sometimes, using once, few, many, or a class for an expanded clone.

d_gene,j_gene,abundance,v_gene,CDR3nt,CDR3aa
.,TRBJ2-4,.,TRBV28,TGTGCCAGCAGTTCCGGGGTAGCTCCTAGCATTCAGTACTTC,CASSSGVAPSIQYF
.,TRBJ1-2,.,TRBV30,TGTGCCTGGCAGGGCTATCCATCAACTAACTATGGCTACACCTTC,CAWQGYPSTNYGYTF
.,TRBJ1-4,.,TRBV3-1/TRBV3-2,TGTGCCAGCAGCCAAGGACCACAGGTTAATGAAAAACTGTTTTTT,CASSQGPQVNEKLFF
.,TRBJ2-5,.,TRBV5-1,TGCGCCAGCAGCGTAACATTCGAACTAGCCCGAGGGACCCAGTACTTC,CASSVTFELARGTQYF
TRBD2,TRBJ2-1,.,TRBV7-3,TGTGCCAGCAGCTTAATAGCGGGAGTAGAGAATGAGCAGTTCTTC,CASSLIAGVENEQFF
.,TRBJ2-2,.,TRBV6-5,TGTGCCAGCAGAGGGCTCGGGGCCGGGGAGCTGTTTTTT,CASRGLGAGELFF
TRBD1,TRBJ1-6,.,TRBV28,TGTGCCAGCAGTCCCGTACCGACAGGGGTTAGTAATTCACCCCTCCACTTT,CASSPVPTGVSNSPLHF
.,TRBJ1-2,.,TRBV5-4,TGTGCCAGCAGCACTTCGGGGGGCTCCGGTTTCTACACCTTC,CASSTSGGSGFYTF
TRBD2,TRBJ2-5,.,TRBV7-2,TGTGCCAGCAGCTATGGACTAGCGGGAGGACCGTACCAAGAGACCCAGTACTTC,CASSYGLAGGPYQETQYF
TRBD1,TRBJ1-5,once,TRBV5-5,TGTGCCAGCAGCCCAAGCCTACCCGGGACAGGAGGCAATCAGCCCCAGCATTTT,CASSPSLPGTGGNQPQHF
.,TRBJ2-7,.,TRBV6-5,TGTGCCAGCAGTTACTCGACAGAATACGAGCAGTACTTC,CASSYSTEYEQYF
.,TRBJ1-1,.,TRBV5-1,TGCGCCAGCAGCCTGAAATTAGACAGTCGGAACACTGAAGCTTTCTTT,CASSLKLDSRNTEAFF
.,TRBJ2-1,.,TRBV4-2,TGTGCCAGCAGCCAAGAGGGGCGAAGCTCCTACAATGAGCAGTTCTTC,CASSQEGRSSYNEQFF
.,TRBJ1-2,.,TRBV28,TGTGCCAGCAGTTTAGTACAGAATGGCTACACCTTC,CASSLVQNGYTF
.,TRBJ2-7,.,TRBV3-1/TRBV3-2,TGTGCCAGCAGCCAAGTAGCATCCGAGCAGTACTTC,CASSQVASEQYF
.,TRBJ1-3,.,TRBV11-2,TGTGCCAGCACCCAACGGGGAGCAAACACCATATATTTT,CASTQRGANTIYF
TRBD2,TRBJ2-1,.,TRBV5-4,TGTGCCAGCAGCGCGCGGGAGTCCTACAATGAGCAGTTCTTC,CASSARESYNEQFF
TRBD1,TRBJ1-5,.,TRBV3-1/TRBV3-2,TGTGCCAGCAGCCAAGGCAGGGGGCACCAGCCCCAGCATTTT,CASSQGRGHQPQHF
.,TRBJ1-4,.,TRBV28,TGTGCCAGCAGAGGGGTTGGGAATGAAAAACTGTTTTTT,CASRGVGNEKLFF
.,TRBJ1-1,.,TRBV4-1,TGCGCCAGCAGCCAGCCCGGAGGTAACACTGAAGCTTTCTTT,CASSQPGGNTEAFF
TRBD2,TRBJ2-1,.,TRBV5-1,TGCGCCAGCAGCGCTGAAGGTACTAGCGAAAATGAGCAGTTCTTC,CASSAEGTSENEQFF
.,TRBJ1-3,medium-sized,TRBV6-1,TGTGCCAGCAGTGAACCTAACTCTGGAAACACCATATATTTT,CASSEPNSGNTIYF
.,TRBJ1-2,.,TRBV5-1,TGCGCCAGCAGCTTGGCCCTCTTCCCCGAGAACTATGGCTACACCTTC,CASSLALFPENYGYTF
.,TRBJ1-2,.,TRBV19,TGTGCCACCAACAACCAAGCCCGACAGGCAGCTAACTATGGCTACACCTTC,CATNNQARQAANYGYTF
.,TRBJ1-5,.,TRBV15,TGTGCCACCAGCAGAGATACCCAGTTCAATCAGCCCCAGCATTTT,CATSRDTQFNQPQHF
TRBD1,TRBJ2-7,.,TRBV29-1,TGCAGCGTTGAGGCAGACAGGGACTACGAGCAGTACTTC,CSVEADRDYEQYF
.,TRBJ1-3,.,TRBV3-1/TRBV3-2,TGTGCCAGCAGCCTAGGCTTTCAAGCAGGGCAGGTCACCATATATTTT,CASSLGFQAGQVTIYF
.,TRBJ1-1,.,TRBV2,TGTGCCAGCGCAGTAGTCGGGACTGAAGCTTTCTTT,CASAVVGTEAFF
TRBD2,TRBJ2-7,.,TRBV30,TGTGCCTGGAGCGGTCTAGCGGGAGAAGGGAACGAGCAGTACTTC,CAWSGLAGEGNEQYF
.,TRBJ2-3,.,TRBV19,TGTGCCAGTAGTAATATCGGTAGCACAGATACGCAGTATTTT,CASSNIGSTDTQYF
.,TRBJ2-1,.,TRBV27,TGTGCCAGCAGTTTAACCGGGAGTTCCTACAATGAGCAGTTCTTC,CASSLTGSSYNEQFF
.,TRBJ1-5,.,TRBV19,TGTGCCAGTAGTACCCGACAGGCGGCGTCGTTCCATCAGCCCCAGCATTTT,CASSTRQAASFHQPQHF
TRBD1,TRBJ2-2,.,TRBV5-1,TGCGCCAGCAGCTTTGGCACAGGGGGAGGCACCGGGGAGCTGTTTTTT,CASSFGTGGGTGELFF